This entry describes one T cell receptor beta chain. Its antigen is unknown. No base qualities exist here, and no much larger clone lies one base off it. TCRbeta CDR3 regions were amplified from genomic DNA using the immunoSEQ Assay, a bias-controlled multiplex PCR. Regarding the original processing steps: Within the assay, amplification of reference gene primers was used to estimate how many nucleated cells each sample contained. Sequence reads were collapsed and filtered to measure the absolute abundance of every unique TCRbeta CDR3 rearrangement. Productive Simpson clonality was computed per sample as the square root of Simpson's diversity index over productive rearrangements. TCRdb retrieved this table from immuneACCESS and kept in-frame rearrangements only. Not all clones are present; in checked studies, unresolved V genes account for under half, and no reason is known for the remainder. The D gene and trimming were derived from the DNA, and the V and J assignments and clone size from that table. The sample table holds under 150,000 clones, of which approximately 85% were seen once. Of the sample, around 5.5% falls within the top ten clones.

The CDR3 holds 14 amino acids from the cysteine to the phenylalanine. Only CDR3 DNA remains: 42 bases, in frame from the first base. Trimming costs V 1 base and J 2 bases, and their ends lie 8 bases apart. The germline V gene supplies CDR1 MDHEN and CDR2 SYDVKM. This specimen belongs to a study of blood T cell repertoires in COVID-19 (dated by TCRdb to the early 2020s). Context from the whole study: Samples covering the acute and convalescent phases of COVID-19 were provided by collaborators in the United States, Italy and Spain. The samples were drawn from two sources: the first 160 participants of the ongoing ImmuneRACE study, and 1,200 or so subjects contributed by 6 global collaborators. A de-identified subject ID, COVID-19 status, age in years and sex were almost always included in the sample metadata. The prospective study material was composed of cDNA or gDNA derived from T cells, B-cell-depleted T cells, or PBMCs. The repertoires were released in a freely available public database intended as a resource for research on the immune response to SARS-CoV-2. HLA class I and class II types, where available, came from metadata supplied by the sample provider rather than from assay-based typing. Subjects who had been exposed to COVID-19, were actively infected with it, or had recovered from it provided the deeply sampled blood TCRbeta repertoires that made up the dataset.

One collaborating source in Seattle enrolled patients during active infection and followed them longitudinally through the course of disease. The collaborating institutions used their own protocols to collect whole blood in K2EDTA tubes. Collaborator samples were shipped for TCRbeta analysis as frozen whole blood, isolated PBMCs, or DNA extracted from either sample type. On the study overall, not on this receptor specifically: Clinical and demographic metadata were provided uncurated, with the amount varying by source and participant.

The TCR was taken from a woman aged 60-75 years with COVID-19, enrolled during active disease. Material: peripheral blood. The chain was built from TRBV28 and TRBJ1-1; a weak D assignment points to TRBD1 (5 bases agree). Read as DNA, the sequence is TGTGCCAGCAGTTTATCGGGGGGAAACACTGAAGCTTTCTTT. The encoded protein is CASSLSGGNTEAFF.